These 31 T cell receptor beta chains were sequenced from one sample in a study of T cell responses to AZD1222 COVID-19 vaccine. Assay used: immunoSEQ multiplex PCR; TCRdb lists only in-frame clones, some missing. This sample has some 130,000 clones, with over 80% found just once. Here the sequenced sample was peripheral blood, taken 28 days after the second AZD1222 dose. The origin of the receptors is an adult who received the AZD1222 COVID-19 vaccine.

CDR3 region: CASSREGPHNEQFF. The CDR3, as DNA: TGTGCCAGCAGTAGGGAGGGGCCCCACAATGAGCAGTTCTTC. The chain employs TRBV7-9 and TRBJ2-1, with 7 nucleotides matching TRBD2. CDR1 is SEHNR and CDR2 is FQNEAQ in the germline V gene (reference sequence). V dropped 6 bases and J dropped 5; count of bases not matched to a gene: 7. The CDR3 is 14 residues long.

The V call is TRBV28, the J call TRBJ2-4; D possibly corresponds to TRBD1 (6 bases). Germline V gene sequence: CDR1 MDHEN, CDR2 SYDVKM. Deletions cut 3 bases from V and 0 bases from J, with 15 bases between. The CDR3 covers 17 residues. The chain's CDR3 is CASSFPTGQIAKNIQYF. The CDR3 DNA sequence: TGTGCCAGCAGTTTCCCCACAGGGCAGATAGCCAAAAACATTCAGTACTTC.

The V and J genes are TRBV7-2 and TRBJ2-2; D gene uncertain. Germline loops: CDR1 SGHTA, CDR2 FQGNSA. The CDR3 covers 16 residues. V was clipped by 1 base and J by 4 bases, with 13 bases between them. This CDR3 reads CASSLGNGLVTGELFF. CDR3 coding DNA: TGTGCCAGCAGCTTAGGGAACGGATTGGTCACCGGGGAGCTGTTTTTT.

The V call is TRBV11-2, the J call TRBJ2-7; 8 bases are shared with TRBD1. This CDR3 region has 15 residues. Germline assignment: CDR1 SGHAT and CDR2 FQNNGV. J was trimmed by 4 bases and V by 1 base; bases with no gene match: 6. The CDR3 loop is CASSLGAGGRYEQYF. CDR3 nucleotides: TGTGCCAGCAGCTTAGGGGCAGGGGGCAGGTACGAGCAGTACTTC.

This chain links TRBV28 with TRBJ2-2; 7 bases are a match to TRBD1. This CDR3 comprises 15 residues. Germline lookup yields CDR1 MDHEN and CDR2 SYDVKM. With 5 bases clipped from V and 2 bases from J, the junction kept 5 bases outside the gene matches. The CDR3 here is CASSPWTGNTGELFF. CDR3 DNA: TGTGCCAGCAGTCCATGGACAGGAAACACCGGGGAGCTGTTTTTT.

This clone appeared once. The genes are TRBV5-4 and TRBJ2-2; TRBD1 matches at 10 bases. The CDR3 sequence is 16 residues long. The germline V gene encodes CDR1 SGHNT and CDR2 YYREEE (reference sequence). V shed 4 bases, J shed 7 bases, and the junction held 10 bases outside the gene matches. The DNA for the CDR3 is TGTGCCAGCAGCACGACAGGGGGCGGCGGACACGGGGAGCTGTTTTTT. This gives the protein CASSTTGGGGHGELFF.

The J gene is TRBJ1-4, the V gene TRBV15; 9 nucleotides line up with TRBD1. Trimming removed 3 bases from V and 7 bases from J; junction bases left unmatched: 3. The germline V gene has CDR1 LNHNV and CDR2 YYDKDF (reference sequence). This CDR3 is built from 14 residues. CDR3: CATSRPGQGEKLFF. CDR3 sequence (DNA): TGTGCCACCAGCAGGCCGGGACAGGGTGAAAAACTGTTTTTT. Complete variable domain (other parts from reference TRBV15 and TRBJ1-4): DAMVIQNPRYQVTQFGKPVTLSCSQTLNHNVMYWYQQKSSQAPKLLFHYYDKDFNNEADTPDNFQSRRPNTSFCFLDIRSPGLGDTAMYLCATSRPGQGEKLFFGSGTQLSVL.

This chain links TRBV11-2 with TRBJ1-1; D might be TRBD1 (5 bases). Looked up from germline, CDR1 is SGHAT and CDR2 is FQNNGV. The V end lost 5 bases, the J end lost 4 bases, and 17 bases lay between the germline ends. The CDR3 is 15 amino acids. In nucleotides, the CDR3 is TGTGCCAGCAGCCTGCCTCGGGGGATCGGCACTGAAGCTTTCTTT. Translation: CASSLPRGIGTEAFF.

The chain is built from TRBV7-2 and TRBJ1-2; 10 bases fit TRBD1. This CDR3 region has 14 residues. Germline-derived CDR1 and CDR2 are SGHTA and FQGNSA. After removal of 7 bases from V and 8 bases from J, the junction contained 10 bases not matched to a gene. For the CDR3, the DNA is TGTGCCAGCATCCCGTGGGACAGGGGCAGAGGCTACACCTTC. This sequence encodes CASIPWDRGRGYTF.

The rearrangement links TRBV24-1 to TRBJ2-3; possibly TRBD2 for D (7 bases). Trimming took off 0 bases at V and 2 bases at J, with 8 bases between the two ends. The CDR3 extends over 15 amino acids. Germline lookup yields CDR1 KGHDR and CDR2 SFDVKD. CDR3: CATSDLGGATDTQYF. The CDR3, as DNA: TGTGCCACCAGTGATTTGGGGGGGGCCACAGATACGCAGTATTTT.

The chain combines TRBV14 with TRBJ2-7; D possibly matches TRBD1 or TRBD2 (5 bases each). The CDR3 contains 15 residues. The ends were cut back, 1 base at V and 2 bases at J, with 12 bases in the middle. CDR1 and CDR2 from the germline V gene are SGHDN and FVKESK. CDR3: CASSQVAKGPYEQYF. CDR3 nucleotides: TGTGCCAGCAGCCAAGTAGCGAAGGGACCCTACGAGCAGTACTTC.

For the CDR3, the DNA is TGTGCCAGCAGCCAAAAGGGTGTCTACGAGCAGTACTTC. Translation: CASSQKGVYEQYF. J is TRBJ2-7 and V is TRBV11-2; D is ambiguous. V lost 5 bases and J lost 3, with 11 bases in between. There are 13 residues in the CDR3. Per germline, CDR1 SGHAT and CDR2 FQNNGV.

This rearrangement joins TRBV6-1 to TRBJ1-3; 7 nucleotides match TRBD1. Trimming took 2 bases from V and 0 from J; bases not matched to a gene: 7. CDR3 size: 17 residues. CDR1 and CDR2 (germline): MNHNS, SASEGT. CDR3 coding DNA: TGTGCCAGCAGTGAAAATGACAGGGTAAACTCTGGAAACACCATATATTTT. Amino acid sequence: CASSENDRVNSGNTIYF.

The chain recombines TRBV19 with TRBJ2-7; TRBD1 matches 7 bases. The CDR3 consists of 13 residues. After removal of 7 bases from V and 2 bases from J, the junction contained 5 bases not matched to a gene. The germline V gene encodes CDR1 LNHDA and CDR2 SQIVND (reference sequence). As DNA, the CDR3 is TGTGCCAGTAAAGTGCAGGGGGCCTACGAGCAGTACTTC. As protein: CASKVQGAYEQYF.

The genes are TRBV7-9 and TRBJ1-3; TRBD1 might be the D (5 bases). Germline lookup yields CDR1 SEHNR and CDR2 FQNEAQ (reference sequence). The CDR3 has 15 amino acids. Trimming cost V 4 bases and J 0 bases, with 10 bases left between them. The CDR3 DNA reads TGTGCCAGCAGCTCCCGGGACTTCTCTGGAAACACCATATATTTT. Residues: CASSSRDFSGNTIYF.

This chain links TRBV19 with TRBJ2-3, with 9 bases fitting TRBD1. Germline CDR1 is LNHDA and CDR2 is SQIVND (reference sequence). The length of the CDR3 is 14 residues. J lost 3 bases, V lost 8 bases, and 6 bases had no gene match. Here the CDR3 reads CASATGTGTDTQYF. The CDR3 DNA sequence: TGTGCCAGTGCCACCGGGACAGGGACAGATACGCAGTATTTT. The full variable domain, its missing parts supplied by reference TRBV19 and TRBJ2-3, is DGGITQSPKYLFRKEGQNVTLSCEQNLNHDAMYWYRQDPGQGLRLIYYSQIVNDFQKGDIAEGYSVSREKKESFPLTVTSAQKNPTAFYLCASATGTGTDTQYFGPGTRLTVL.

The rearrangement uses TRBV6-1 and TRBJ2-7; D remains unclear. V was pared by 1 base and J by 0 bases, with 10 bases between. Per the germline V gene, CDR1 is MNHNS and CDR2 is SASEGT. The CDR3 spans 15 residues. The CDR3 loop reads CASSEGGIRSYEQYF. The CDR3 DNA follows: TGTGCCAGCAGTGAAGGGGGAATACGCTCCTACGAGCAGTACTTC.

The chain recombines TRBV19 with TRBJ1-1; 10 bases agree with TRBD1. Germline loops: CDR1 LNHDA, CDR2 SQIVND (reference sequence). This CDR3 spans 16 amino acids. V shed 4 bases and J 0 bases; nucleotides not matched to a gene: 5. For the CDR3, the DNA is TGTGCCAGTAGTAGAGACAGGGGGCTTGTGAACACTGAAGCTTTCTTT. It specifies CASSRDRGLVNTEAFF.

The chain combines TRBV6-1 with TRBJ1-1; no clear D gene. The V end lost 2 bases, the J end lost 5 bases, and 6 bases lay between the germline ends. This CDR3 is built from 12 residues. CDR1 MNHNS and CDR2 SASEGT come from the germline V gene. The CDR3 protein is CASSERRTEAFF. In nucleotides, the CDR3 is TGTGCCAGCAGTGAAAGGCGAACTGAAGCTTTCTTT.

Written as DNA, the CDR3 is TGTGCCAGCAGTTTGTCCGACCGGGGTAATTCACCCCTCCACTTT. This encodes CASSLSDRGNSPLHF. The V call is TRBV28, the J call TRBJ1-6; the D is unclear. The V and J ends lost 3 bases and 6 bases respectively, with 12 bases between them. The length of the CDR3 is 15 residues. CDR1 is MDHEN, CDR2 SYDVKM, per germline.

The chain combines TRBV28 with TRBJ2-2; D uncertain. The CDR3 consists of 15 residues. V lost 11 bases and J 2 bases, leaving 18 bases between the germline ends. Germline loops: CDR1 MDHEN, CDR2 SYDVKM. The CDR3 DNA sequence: TGTGCCCCAAGGGTGGTACACATTAACACCGGGGAGCTGTTTTTT. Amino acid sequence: CAPRVVHINTGELFF.

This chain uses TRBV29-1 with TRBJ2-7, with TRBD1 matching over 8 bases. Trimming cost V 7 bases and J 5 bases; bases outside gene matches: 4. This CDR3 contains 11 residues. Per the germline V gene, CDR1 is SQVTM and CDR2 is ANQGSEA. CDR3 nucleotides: TGCAGCGCAAAACAGGGGGACGAGCAGTACTTC. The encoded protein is CSAKQGDEQYF.

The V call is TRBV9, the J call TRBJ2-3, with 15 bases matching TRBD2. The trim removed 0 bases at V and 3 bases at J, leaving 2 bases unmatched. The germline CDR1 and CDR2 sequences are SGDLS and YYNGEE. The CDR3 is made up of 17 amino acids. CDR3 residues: CASSVGTSGRVTDTQYF. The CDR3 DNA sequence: TGTGCCAGCAGCGTAGGGACTAGCGGGAGGGTGACAGATACGCAGTATTTT. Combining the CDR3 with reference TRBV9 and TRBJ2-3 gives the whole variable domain DSGVTQTPKHLITATGQRVTLRCSPRSGDLSVYWYQQSLDQGLQFLIQYYNGEERAKGNILERFSAQQFPDLHSELNLSSLELGDSALYFCASSVGTSGRVTDTQYFGPGTRLTVL.

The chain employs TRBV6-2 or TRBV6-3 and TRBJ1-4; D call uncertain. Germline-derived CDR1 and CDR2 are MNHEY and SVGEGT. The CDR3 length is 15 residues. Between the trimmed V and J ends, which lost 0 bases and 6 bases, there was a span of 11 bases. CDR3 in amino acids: CASSYSTTDDEKLFF. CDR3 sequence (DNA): TGTGCCAGCAGTTACTCGACCACCGATGATGAAAAACTGTTTTTT.

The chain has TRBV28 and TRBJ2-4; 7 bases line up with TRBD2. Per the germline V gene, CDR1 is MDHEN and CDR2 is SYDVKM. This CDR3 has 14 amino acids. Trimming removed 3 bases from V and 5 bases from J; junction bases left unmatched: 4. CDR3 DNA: TGTGCCAGCAGTTTGGGAGGGGCCGAAAACATTCAGTACTTC. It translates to CASSLGGAENIQYF.

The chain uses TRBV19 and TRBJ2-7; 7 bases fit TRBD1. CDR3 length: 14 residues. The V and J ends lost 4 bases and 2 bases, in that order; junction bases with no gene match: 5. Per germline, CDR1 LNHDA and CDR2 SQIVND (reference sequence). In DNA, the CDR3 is TGTGCCAGTAGTAGCCACAGGGGTGCCTACGAGCAGTACTTC. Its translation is CASSSHRGAYEQYF.

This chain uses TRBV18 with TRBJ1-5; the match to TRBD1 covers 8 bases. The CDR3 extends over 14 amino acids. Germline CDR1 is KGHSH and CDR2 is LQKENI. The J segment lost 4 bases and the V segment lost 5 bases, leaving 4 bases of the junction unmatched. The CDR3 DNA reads TGTGCCAGCTCAGGGACAGGATTAAATCAGCCCCAGCATTTT. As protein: CASSGTGLNQPQHF.

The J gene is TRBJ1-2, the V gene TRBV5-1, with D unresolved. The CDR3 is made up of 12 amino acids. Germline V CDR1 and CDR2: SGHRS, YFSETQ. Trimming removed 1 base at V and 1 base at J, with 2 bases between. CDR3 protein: CASSLSNYGYTF. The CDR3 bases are TGCGCCAGCAGCTTGAGTAACTATGGCTACACCTTC.

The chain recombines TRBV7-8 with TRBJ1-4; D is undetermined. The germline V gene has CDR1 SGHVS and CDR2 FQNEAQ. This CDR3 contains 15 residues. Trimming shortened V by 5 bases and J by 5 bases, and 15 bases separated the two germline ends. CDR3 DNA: TGTGCCAGCAGCCCATCGCGGTGGTGGAATGAAAAACTGTTTTTT. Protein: CASSPSRWWNEKLFF.

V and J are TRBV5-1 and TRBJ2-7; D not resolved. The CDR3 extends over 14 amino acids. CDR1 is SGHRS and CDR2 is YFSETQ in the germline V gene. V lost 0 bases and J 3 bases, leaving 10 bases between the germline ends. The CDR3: CASSLVGAGYEQYF. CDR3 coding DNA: TGCGCCAGCAGCTTGGTAGGCGCCGGCTACGAGCAGTACTTC.

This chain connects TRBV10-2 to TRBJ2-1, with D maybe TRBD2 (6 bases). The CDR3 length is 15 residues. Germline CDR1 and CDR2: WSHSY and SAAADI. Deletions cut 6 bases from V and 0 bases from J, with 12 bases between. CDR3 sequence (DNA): TGCGCCAGCAGACCGGGACTCAGCTCCTACAATGAGCAGTTCTTC. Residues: CASRPGLSSYNEQFF.